This TCR beta chain was obtained from a study of OX40 agonist ivuxolimab in advanced cancers. Whole-study findings and limits: Also present in some nonresponders was a low level of normalized T-cell clonal expansion.

A note on this clone: As yet, its antigen is unknown.

Libraries were prepared by immunoSEQ multiplex PCR; TCRdb keeps only in-frame clonotypes and omits some of them. The table records some 80,000 clones, about 85% of them present only once. Anyone with autoimmune disease history or systemic immunosuppression was excluded. The CDR3 is 13 amino acids. V gave up 0 bases and J gave up 15 bases, with 16 bases separating them. Germline CDR1 SGHRS, CDR2 YFSETQ. This sequence originates from an adult with an advanced solid tumor such as melanoma, head and neck, liver or kidney cancer. The chain uses TRBV5-1 and TRBJ2-1; tentative D call: TRBD1 (5 bases). The sequenced sample was CD4+ or CD8+ T cells sorted from blood, obtained in a trial of the OX40 agonist ivuxolimab. CDR3 region: CASSLARESWLFF. The CDR3 DNA follows: TGCGCCAGCAGCTTGGCCAGGGAATCGTGGCTGTTCTTC.